Listed here are 7 T cell receptor beta chains from one sample, sequenced in a study of control samples from healthy donors and cancer patients. Clones were sequenced by immunoSEQ multiplex PCR, and TCRdb holds only the in-frame ones, with some missing. The sample holds tens of thousands of clones, 70% to 90% seen once. What was sequenced was blood. The receptors were gathered from a woman aged 55-75 years in good health.

In its sample, this clone was seen a few times. V is TRBV9 and J is TRBJ2-4, with D possibly being TRBD1 or TRBD2 (6 bases each). Trimming cost V 3 bases and J 8 bases, with 15 bases left between them. CDR1 is SGDLS, CDR2 YYNGEE, per germline. This CDR3 has 14 amino acids. CDR3 bases: TGTGCCAGCAGCGCCGAGGGGGGTACGGACATTCAGTACTTC. This codes for CASSAEGGTDIQYF.

This chain joins TRBV27 and TRBJ2-1; 7 bases fit TRBD1. CDR3 length: 15 amino acids. Per the germline V gene, CDR1 is MNHEY and CDR2 is SMNVEV (reference sequence). V dropped 3 bases and J dropped 9; count of bases not matched to a gene: 11. The CDR3 loop is CASSLPSPGTAEQFF. The CDR3 DNA reads as TGTGCCAGCAGTTTGCCTTCCCCCGGGACAGCTGAGCAGTTCTTC.

The chain carries TRBV6-6 and TRBJ2-1, with D perhaps TRBD2 (7 bases). The V gene lost 5 bases and the J gene lost 2 bases, with 16 bases spanning the gap. Germline loops: CDR1 MNHNY, CDR2 SVGAGI (reference sequence). The CDR3 totals 16 residues. CDR3 sequence: CASSRGRGPAYNEQFF. CDR3 DNA sequence: TGTGCCAGCAGTCGAGGGCGGGGGCCAGCCTACAATGAGCAGTTCTTC.

V usage is TRBV19 and J usage is TRBJ2-1; 8 bases are shared with TRBD2. CDR3 size: 16 residues. Germline V CDR1 and CDR2: LNHDA, SQIVND (reference sequence). V shed 4 bases and J 5 bases; nucleotides not matched to a gene: 10. In DNA, the CDR3 is TGTGCCAGTAGTACGATACTAGCGGTAAATAACAATGAGCAGTTCTTC. It encodes CASSTILAVNNNEQFF.

CDR3 sequence (DNA): TGTGCCATCAGTATTGACTGGTATTCTAGCACAGATACGCAGTATTTT. It yields the protein CAISIDWYSSTDTQYF. V usage is TRBV10-3 and J usage is TRBJ2-3, with unresolved D. This CDR3 comprises 16 residues. From germline, CDR1 is ENHRY and CDR2 SYGVKD. The ends were cut back, 5 bases at V and 0 bases at J, with 15 bases in the middle.

The chain joins TRBV5-1 to TRBJ1-2; no clear D gene. Germline values: CDR1 SGHRS, CDR2 YFSETQ. Trimming removed 0 bases from V and 6 bases from J, with 12 bases in between. This CDR3 has 14 residues. Written as DNA, the CDR3 is TGCGCCAGCAGCTTGGTTGGAGAGAGGAATGGCTACACCTTC. Its translation is CASSLVGERNGYTF.

The V gene is TRBV5-5, the J gene TRBJ1-2; TRBD1 is a possible D gene (5 bases). Germline V gene lookup returns CDR1 SGHKS and CDR2 YYEKEE (reference sequence). V was cut by 4 bases and J by 8 bases, with 15 bases left in between. This CDR3 contains 13 residues. The CDR3 bases are TGTGCCAGCAGCCAGACTGGGGACCTCGGCTACACCTTC. This sequence encodes CASSQTGDLGYTF.